This TCR beta chain was sequenced for a study of blood T cell repertoires in COVID-19. Across the study: The cDNA or gDNA used as material had been derived from T cells, B-cell-depleted T cells, or PBMCs.

With 4 bases clipped from V and 0 bases from J, the junction kept 6 bases outside the gene matches. This CDR3 has 15 amino acids. Germline assignment: CDR1 SGHTS and CDR2 YDEGEE. The data were produced by immunoSEQ multiplex PCR, yet TCRdb's version contains in-frame clones alone and is incomplete. The sample holds around 270,000 clones, approximately 91% seen once. Sample: peripheral blood. This TCR came from a person aged 18-29 years with COVID-19, enrolled during active disease. The V call is TRBV5-8, the J call TRBJ2-5, with 7 bases that match TRBD1. The CDR3: CASSPGTADQETQYF. CDR3 bases: TGTGCCAGCAGCCCTGGGACAGCAGACCAAGAGACCCAGTACTTC. Supplemented by reference TRBV5-8 and TRBJ2-5, the full variable domain reads EAGVTQSPTHLIKTRGQQATLRCSPISGHTSVYWYQQALGLGLQFLLWYDEGEERNRGNFPPRFSGRQFPNYSSELNVNALELEDSALYLCASSPGTADQETQYFGPGTRLLVL.